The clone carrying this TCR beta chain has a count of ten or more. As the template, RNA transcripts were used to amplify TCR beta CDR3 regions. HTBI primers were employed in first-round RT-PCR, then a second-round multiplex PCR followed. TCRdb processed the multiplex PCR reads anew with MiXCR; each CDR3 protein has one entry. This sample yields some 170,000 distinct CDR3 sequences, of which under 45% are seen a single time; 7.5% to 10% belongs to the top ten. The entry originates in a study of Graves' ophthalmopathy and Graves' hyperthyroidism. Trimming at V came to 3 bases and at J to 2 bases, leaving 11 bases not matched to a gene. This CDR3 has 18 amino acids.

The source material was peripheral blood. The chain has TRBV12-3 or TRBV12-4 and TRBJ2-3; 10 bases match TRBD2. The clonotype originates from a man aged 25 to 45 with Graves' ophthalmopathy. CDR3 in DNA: TGTGCCAGCAGTTTCCCCGGACTAGCGGAAACCTACACAGATACGCAGTATTTT. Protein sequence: CASSFPGLAETYTDTQYF.